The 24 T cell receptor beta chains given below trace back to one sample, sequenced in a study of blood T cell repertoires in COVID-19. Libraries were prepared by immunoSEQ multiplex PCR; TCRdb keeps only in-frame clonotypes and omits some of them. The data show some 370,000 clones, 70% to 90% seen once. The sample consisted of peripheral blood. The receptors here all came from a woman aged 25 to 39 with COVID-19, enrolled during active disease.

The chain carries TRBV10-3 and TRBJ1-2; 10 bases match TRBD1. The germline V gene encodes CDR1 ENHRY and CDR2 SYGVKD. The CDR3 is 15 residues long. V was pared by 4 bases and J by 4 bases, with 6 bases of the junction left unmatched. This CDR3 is CAISGQGARSYGYTF. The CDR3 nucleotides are TGTGCCATCAGTGGACAGGGGGCGCGGAGCTATGGCTACACCTTC.

CDR3 sequence (DNA): TGTGCCAGCAGCTTGACTAGCGGGAGCGGGGAGACCCAGTACTTC. Translated, it gives CASSLTSGSGETQYF. The rearrangement uses TRBV5-4 and TRBJ2-5; TRBD2 aligns across 11 bases. CDR3 length: 15 amino acids. Per germline, CDR1 SGHNT and CDR2 YYREEE (reference sequence). V dropped 1 base and J dropped 5; count of bases not matched to a gene: 4.

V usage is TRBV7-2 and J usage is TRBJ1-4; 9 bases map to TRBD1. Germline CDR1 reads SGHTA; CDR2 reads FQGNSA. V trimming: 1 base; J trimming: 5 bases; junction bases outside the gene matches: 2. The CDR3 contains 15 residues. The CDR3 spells CASSLGGQGNEKLFF. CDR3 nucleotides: TGTGCCAGCAGCTTAGGGGGACAGGGAAATGAAAAACTGTTTTTT.

CDR3 residues: CSASGRGKKEQYF. DNA for the CDR3: TGCAGTGCTAGTGGCAGGGGAAAAAAGGAGCAGTACTTC. The J gene is TRBJ2-7, the V gene TRBV20-1, with D perhaps matching TRBD1 (6 bases). This CDR3 is 13 amino acids long. Trimming pared 3 bases from V and 7 bases from J, leaving 16 bases between. The germline V gene encodes CDR1 DFQATT and CDR2 SNEGSKA (reference sequence).

This chain's CDR3 is CASLRQGEETQYF. The CDR3 nucleotides are TGTGCCAGCTTGCGACAGGGAGAAGAGACCCAGTACTTC. The gene calls are TRBV19 and TRBJ2-5; 7 bases fit TRBD1. CDR3 length: 13 residues. Germline V gene sequence: CDR1 LNHDA, CDR2 SQIVND (reference sequence). With 9 bases clipped from V and 3 bases from J, the junction kept 7 bases outside the gene matches. Based on the CDR3 plus reference TRBV19 and TRBJ2-5, the full variable domain is DGGITQSPKYLFRKEGQNVTLSCEQNLNHDAMYWYRQDPGQGLRLIYYSQIVNDFQKGDIAEGYSVSREKKESFPLTVTSAQKNPTAFYLCASLRQGEETQYFGPGTRLLVL.

CDR3 coding DNA: TGTGCCAGCAGCTCCCGGGGGTCTCCTAACCTGTTCTACGAGCAGTACTTC. This translates into CASSSRGSPNLFYEQYF. The chain combines TRBV7-8 with TRBJ2-7; tentatively, D is TRBD2 (6 bases). The CDR3 spans 17 residues. Between the trimmed V and J ends, which lost 4 bases and 3 bases, there was a span of 22 bases. Looked up from germline, CDR1 is SGHVS and CDR2 is FQNEAQ.

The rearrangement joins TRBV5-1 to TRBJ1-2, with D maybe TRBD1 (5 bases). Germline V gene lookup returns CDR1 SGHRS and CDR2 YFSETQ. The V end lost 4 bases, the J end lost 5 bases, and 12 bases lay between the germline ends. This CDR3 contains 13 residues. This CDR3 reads CASSGGALYGYTF. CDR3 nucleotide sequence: TGCGCCAGCAGCGGAGGGGCCCTTTATGGCTACACCTTC.

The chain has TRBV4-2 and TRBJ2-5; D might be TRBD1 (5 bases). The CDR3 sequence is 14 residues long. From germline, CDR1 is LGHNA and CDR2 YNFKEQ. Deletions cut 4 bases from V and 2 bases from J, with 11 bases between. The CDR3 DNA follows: TGTGCCAGCAGCCCCGGCCAGGGACAAGAGACCCAGTACTTC. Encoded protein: CASSPGQGQETQYF.

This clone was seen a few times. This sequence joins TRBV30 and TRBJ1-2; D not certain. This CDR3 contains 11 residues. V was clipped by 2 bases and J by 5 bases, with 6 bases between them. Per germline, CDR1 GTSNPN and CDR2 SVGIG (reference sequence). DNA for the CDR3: TGTGCCTGGAGTCCCAGTTATGGCTACACCTTC. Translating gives CAWSPSYGYTF.

The CDR3 DNA is TGTGCCAGCAGTTTAACGGGGGGTTATAGCAATCAGCCCCAGCATTTT. It yields the protein CASSLTGGYSNQPQHF. The V and J genes are TRBV27 and TRBJ1-5; tentative D call: TRBD1 (5 bases). Germline lookup yields CDR1 MNHEY and CDR2 SMNVEV (reference sequence). The V end lost 2 bases, the J end lost 0 bases, and 11 bases lay between the germline ends. The CDR3 has 16 amino acids.

The CDR3 here is CASSLGLTGSETQYF. The CDR3 region has the DNA TGCGCCAGCAGCTTGGGTTTAACAGGGAGCGAGACCCAGTACTTC. The chain employs TRBV5-1 and TRBJ2-5; weak D call: TRBD1 (6 bases). Germline lookup yields CDR1 SGHRS and CDR2 YFSETQ. The V gene lost 0 bases and the J gene lost 5 bases, with 14 bases spanning the gap. The CDR3 totals 15 residues.

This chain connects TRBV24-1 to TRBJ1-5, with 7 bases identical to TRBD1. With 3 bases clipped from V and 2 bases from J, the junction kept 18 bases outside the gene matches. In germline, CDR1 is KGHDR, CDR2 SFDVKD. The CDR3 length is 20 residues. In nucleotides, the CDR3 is TGTGCCACCAGTGATGAGGGACAGTCTACGTCAATCGTGGGCAATCAGCCCCAGCATTTT. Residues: CATSDEGQSTSIVGNQPQHF.

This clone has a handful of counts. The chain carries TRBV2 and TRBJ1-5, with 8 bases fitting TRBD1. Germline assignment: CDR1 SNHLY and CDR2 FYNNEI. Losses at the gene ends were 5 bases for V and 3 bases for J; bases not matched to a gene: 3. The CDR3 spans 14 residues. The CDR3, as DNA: TGTGCCAGCAGTTGGACAGGGCCCAATCAGCCCCAGCATTTT. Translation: CASSWTGPNQPQHF.

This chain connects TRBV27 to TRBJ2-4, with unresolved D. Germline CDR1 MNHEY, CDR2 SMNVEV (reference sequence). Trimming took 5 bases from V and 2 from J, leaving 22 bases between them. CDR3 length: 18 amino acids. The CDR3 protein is CASSIPGGPEDPKNIQYF. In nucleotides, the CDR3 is TGTGCCAGCAGTATCCCTGGCGGCCCCGAGGATCCCAAAAACATTCAGTACTTC.

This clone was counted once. The CDR3 loop reads CATRDSESQAFF. The DNA of the CDR3 is TGTGCCACCCGGGACAGCGAATCCCAAGCTTTCTTT. The chain joins TRBV24-1 to TRBJ1-1, with 7 positions matching TRBD1. The CDR3 extends over 12 amino acids. Germline values: CDR1 KGHDR, CDR2 SFDVKD. The junction had 9 bases not matched to a gene; V was cut back by 9 bases and J by 9 bases.

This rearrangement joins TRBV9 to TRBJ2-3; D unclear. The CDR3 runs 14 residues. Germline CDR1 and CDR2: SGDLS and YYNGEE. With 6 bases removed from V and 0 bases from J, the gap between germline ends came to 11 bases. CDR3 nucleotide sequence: TGTGCCAGCACCCAAAGCCCAAGCACAGATACGCAGTATTTT. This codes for CASTQSPSTDTQYF.

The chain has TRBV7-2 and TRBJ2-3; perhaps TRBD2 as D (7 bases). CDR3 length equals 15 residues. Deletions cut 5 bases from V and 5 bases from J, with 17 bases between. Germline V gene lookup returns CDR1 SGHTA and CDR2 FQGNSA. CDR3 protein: CASSLGGAAGDTQYF. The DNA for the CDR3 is TGTGCCAGCAGCCTGGGGGGGGCGGCGGGAGATACGCAGTATTTT.

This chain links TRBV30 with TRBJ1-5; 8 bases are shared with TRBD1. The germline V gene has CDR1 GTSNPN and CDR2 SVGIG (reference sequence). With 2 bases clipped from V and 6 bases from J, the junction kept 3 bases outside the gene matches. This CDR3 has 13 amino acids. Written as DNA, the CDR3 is TGTGCCTGGAGTAACAGGGGGGCTCAGCCCCAGCATTTT. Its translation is CAWSNRGAQPQHF.

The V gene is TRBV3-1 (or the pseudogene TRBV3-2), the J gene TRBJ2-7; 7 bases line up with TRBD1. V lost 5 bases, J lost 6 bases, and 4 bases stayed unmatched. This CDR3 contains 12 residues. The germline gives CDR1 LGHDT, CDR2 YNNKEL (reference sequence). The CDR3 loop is CASSLTGLEQYF. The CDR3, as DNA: TGTGCCAGCAGCTTGACAGGGCTCGAGCAGTACTTC.

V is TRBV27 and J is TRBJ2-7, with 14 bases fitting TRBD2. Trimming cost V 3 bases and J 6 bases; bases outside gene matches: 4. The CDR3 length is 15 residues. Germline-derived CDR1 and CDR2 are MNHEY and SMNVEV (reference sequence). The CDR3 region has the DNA TGTGCCAGCAGTTTCGGGACTAGCGGGAGTGGCGAGCAGTACTTC. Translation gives CASSFGTSGSGEQYF.

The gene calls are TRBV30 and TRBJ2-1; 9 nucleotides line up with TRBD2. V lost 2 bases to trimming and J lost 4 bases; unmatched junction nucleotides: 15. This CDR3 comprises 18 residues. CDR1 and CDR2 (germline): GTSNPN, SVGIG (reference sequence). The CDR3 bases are TGTGCCTGGAGTAAGAAGCTAGCGGGAACGGTACTATACAATGAGCAGTTCTTC. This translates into CAWSKKLAGTVLYNEQFF.

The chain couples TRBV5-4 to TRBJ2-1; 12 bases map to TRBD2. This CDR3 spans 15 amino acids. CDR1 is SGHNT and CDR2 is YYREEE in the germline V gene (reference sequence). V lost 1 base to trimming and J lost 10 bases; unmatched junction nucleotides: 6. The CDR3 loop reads CASSLQLAGGEEQFF. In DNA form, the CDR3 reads TGTGCCAGCAGCTTGCAACTAGCGGGAGGAGAGGAGCAGTTCTTC.

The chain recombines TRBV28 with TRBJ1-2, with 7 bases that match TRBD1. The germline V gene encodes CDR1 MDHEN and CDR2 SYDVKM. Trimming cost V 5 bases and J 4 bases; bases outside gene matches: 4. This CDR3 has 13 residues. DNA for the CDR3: TGTGCCAGCAGTCAAGACAGGGCCTATGGCTACACCTTC. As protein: CASSQDRAYGYTF.

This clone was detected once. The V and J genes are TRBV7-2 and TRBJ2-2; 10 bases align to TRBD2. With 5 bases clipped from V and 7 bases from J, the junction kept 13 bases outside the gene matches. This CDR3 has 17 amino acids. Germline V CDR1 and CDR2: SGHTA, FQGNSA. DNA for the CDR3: TGTGCCAGCAGCCCGGATCGAGCGGGAGGGCGTAACGGGGAGCTGTTTTTT. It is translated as CASSPDRAGGRNGELFF.